The next 11 T cell receptor beta chains were all read from a single sample in a study of identical twins. Each CDR3 protein is one row after TCRdb ran MiXCR on the 5' RACE reads. Of 650,000 to 800,000 distinct CDR3 sequences listed, around 8.3% are singletons. These records were also assigned to another study, of yellow fever vaccine responses in identical twins.

The sequenced sample consisted of PBMCs. Source of these receptors: a woman younger than 35 in good health.

The chain is built from TRBV20-1 and TRBJ2-2; D is tentatively TRBD1 or TRBD2 (5 bases each). This CDR3 region has 16 residues. V was shortened by 0 bases and J by 2 bases, with 13 bases between the two germline ends. Germline V CDR1 and CDR2: DFQATT, SNEGSKA (reference sequence). The CDR3, as DNA: TGCAGTGCTAGAGATCCGAGGGGAATTAACACCGGGGAGCTGTTTTTT. Translation gives CSARDPRGINTGELFF.

This clonotype has a handful of counts. This chain links TRBV12-3 or TRBV12-4 with TRBJ2-7; possible D gene TRBD2, 6 bases. The length of the CDR3 is 16 residues. Trimming left V 0 bases short and J 0 bases short, with 12 bases between. The CDR3: CASSLAGWRGSYEQYF. DNA for the CDR3: TGTGCCAGCAGTTTAGCCGGGTGGCGGGGCTCCTACGAGCAGTACTTC.

This clonotype was seen more than once but under ten times. The chain employs TRBV3-1 and TRBJ2-2; no clear D. Germline CDR1 reads LGHDT; CDR2 reads YNNKEL (reference sequence). Trimming left V 0 bases short and J 0 bases short, with 8 bases between. The CDR3 is made up of 16 amino acids. In nucleotides, the CDR3 is TGTGCCAGCAGCCAAGAAGGCGGACCGAACACCGGGGAGCTGTTTTTT. It yields the protein CASSQEGGPNTGELFF.

This clonotype was detected many times. The rearrangement links TRBV28 to TRBJ2-5; D is ambiguous. V was shortened by 7 bases and J by 5 bases, with 23 bases between the two germline ends. There are 16 residues in the CDR3. Germline CDR1 is MDHEN and CDR2 is SYDVKM. CDR3 nucleotides: TGTGCCAGCAAGTTAGATGCAGGAGTCATCGGGGAGACCCAGTACTTC. Amino acids: CASKLDAGVIGETQYF.

This clonotype showed up just a few times. This chain connects TRBV21-1 to TRBJ2-1. TRBV21-1 is labeled a pseudogene. The CDR3 runs to 13 residues. In nucleotides, the CDR3 is TGTGCCAGCAGCAAAGGTAACGGCAATGAGCAGTTCTTC. Protein sequence: CASSKGNGNEQFF.

This clonotype was observed a handful of times. This chain links TRBV6-1 with TRBJ1-2; D ambiguous. The V gene's germline CDR1 is MNHNS and CDR2 SASEGT. The CDR3 sequence is 15 residues long. V was trimmed by 6 bases and J by 0 bases, leaving 14 bases between them. CDR3 sequence reads: CASRVGLRSNYGYTF. The CDR3 bases are TGTGCCAGCAGAGTAGGTTTACGATCTAACTATGGCTACACCTTC.

In its sample, this clonotype was seen a few times. This chain joins TRBV14 and TRBJ2-6; 7 bases are a match to TRBD1. The CDR3 totals 20 residues. CDR1 and CDR2 from the germline V gene are SGHDN and FVKESK. V gave up 1 base and J gave up 0 bases; unmatched junction bases: 12. The CDR3 spells CASSQGLWRQGDSGANVLTF. The CDR3 DNA sequence: TGTGCCAGCAGCCAAGGCCTCTGGAGACAGGGAGACTCTGGGGCCAACGTCCTGACTTTC.

Only a few counts were recorded for this clonotype. The CDR3 spells CASKTPGGLGEQFF. DNA of the CDR3: TGTGCCAGTAAAACCCCGGGTGGTTTGGGTGAGCAGTTCTTC. The chain is built from TRBV19 and TRBJ2-1; D not certain. CDR1 and CDR2 from the germline V gene are LNHDA and SQIVND (reference sequence). The CDR3 spans 14 residues. Trimming took off 7 bases at V and 9 bases at J, with 19 bases between the two ends.

Many counts were recorded for this clonotype. The chain is built from TRBV4-3 and TRBJ2-3; TRBD2 might be the D (5 bases). The CDR3 covers 14 residues. Germline CDR1 LGHNA, CDR2 YSLEER. V dropped 1 base and J dropped 4 bases, with 9 bases sitting between them. The CDR3 region is CASSQGSGPDTQYF. CDR3 DNA sequence: TGCGCCAGCAGCCAAGGAAGCGGTCCAGATACGCAGTATTTT.

This clonotype was seen ten or more times. The J gene is TRBJ1-2, the V gene TRBV15; D remains ambiguous. Germline-derived CDR1 and CDR2 are LNHNV and YYDKDF (reference sequence). The germline V and J ends were trimmed by 0 bases and 0 bases, with 14 bases remaining between them. CDR3 size: 17 residues. This CDR3 reads CATSRDLLELANYGYTF. The CDR3 region has the DNA TGTGCCACCAGCAGAGATCTACTCGAGTTAGCTAACTATGGCTACACCTTC.

The chain uses TRBV20-1 and TRBJ2-4, with 13 positions matching TRBD2. This CDR3 contains 14 residues. The germline V gene has CDR1 DFQATT and CDR2 SNEGSKA (reference sequence). The V gene end was trimmed by 5 bases and the J gene end by 6 bases; junction bases not matched to a gene: 4. CDR3 protein: CSARTSGGGNIQYF. The CDR3 DNA follows: TGCAGTGCTCGGACTAGCGGGGGAGGAAACATTCAGTACTTC.